The clone carrying this T cell receptor (beta chain) showed up many times. Its antigen remains unknown. The sample originates from a study of breast tumors, draining lymph nodes, adjacent tissues. Broader study findings: Findings are consistent with lymph node origin and intratumoral expansion of most tumor T cells. Compared with lymph nodes, tumors were less diverse; compared with nontumor tissue, more. The lymph node origin of tumor T cells was framed as consistent with a hypothesis, not demonstrated.

The lymph nodes were axillary draining lymph nodes from breast cancer patients. Between the trimmed V and J ends, which lost 3 bases and 1 base, there was a span of 7 bases. CDR3 length: 13 residues. Germline CDR1 is DFQATT and CDR2 is SNEGSKA (reference sequence). TCRdb used MiXCR to reprocess the multiplex PCR reads, holding one entry per CDR3 protein. The top ten clones hold around 1.1% of a sample with about 270,000 distinct CDR3 sequences, over 25% of them seen once. The chain recombines TRBV20-1 with TRBJ1-5; D is perhaps TRBD1 (6 bases). The sequence came from a female donor with breast cancer. Some clones in this sample may be carry-over from other donors' samples. Material: axillary lymph node tissue. CDR3 residues: CSASQGSNQPQHF. The CDR3 DNA reads TGCAGTGCTAGCCAGGGGAGCAATCAGCCCCAGCATTTT.